A single sample gave rise to the 18 T cell receptor beta chains below, sequenced in a study of CD8+ T cells in alopecia areata (dated by TCRdb to the late 2010s). According to the study, the label for this sample's time point signals: around 26 weeks on oral tofacitinib. The sample's treatment or condition label, in plain terms: oral pan-JAK inhibitor, 5-10 mg twice daily. The library relied on the immunoSEQ multiplex PCR assay. RNA was extracted from all samples and reverse transcribed into cDNA, which served as template for TCR sequencing. Here the immuneACCESS table is served through TCRdb, limited to in-frame sequences with V and J called. Missing clones are a known gap in these copies; in checked studies unresolved V genes cover under half, and the rest lacks a known reason. The sample table lists under 150,000 clones, around three fifths of them with a count of one. The biggest ten clones account for 3% to 4% of the sample.

The sequences come from CD4+ T cells sorted from blood, collected at week 24, from a patient treated with tofacitinib. The receptor set was obtained from a human donor with alopecia areata.

This clone has just a few counts. The chain employs TRBV2 and TRBJ2-2; TRBD1 aligns across 12 bases. The CDR3 contains 14 residues. CDR1 SNHLY and CDR2 FYNNEI come from the germline V gene. V lost 9 bases, J lost 2 bases, and 1 base stayed unmatched. The CDR3 protein is CARGTGGNTGELFF. In DNA form, the CDR3 reads TGTGCCAGGGGGACAGGGGGCAACACCGGGGAGCTGTTTTTT.

The chain carries TRBV30 and TRBJ2-6, with D unclear. The V end lost 6 bases, the J end lost 0 bases, and 12 bases lay between the germline ends. Looked up from germline, CDR1 is GTSNPN and CDR2 is SVGIG (reference sequence). The CDR3 is 15 residues long. The CDR3 DNA reads TGTGCCTGCCCTCAAGAACCCTCTGGGGCCAACGTCCTGACTTTC. As protein: CACPQEPSGANVLTF.

This chain connects TRBV5-1 to TRBJ1-2, with D possibly matching TRBD1 (5 bases). The germline V gene encodes CDR1 SGHRS and CDR2 YFSETQ. This CDR3 comprises 16 residues. The V end was cut by 5 bases, the J end by 7 bases, with 24 bases between. The CDR3 DNA is TGCGCCAGCAGTTATACCTACAGGCGAGGGGCGCTTGGCTACACCTTC. Translating it yields CASSYTYRRGALGYTF.

The chain carries TRBV5-4 and TRBJ2-2; D remains unclear. The CDR3 covers 12 residues. V lost 2 bases and J lost 4, with 3 bases in between. From germline, CDR1 is SGHNT and CDR2 YYREEE (reference sequence). The CDR3 here is CASSFRTGELFF. CDR3 nucleotide sequence: TGTGCCAGCAGCTTTCGCACCGGGGAGCTGTTTTTT.

The chain has TRBV29-1 and TRBJ1-1, with D unresolved. Per germline, CDR1 SQVTM and CDR2 ANQGSEA. The CDR3 covers 14 residues. V was shortened by 7 bases and J by 0 bases, with 15 bases between the two germline ends. This CDR3 reads CSALKAPMNTEAFF. In nucleotides, the CDR3 is TGCAGCGCTCTGAAGGCCCCTATGAACACTGAAGCTTTCTTT. The variable domain in full, with the rest retrieved from reference TRBV29-1 and TRBJ1-1, is SAVISQKPSRDICQRGTSLTIQCQVDSQVTMMFWYRQQPGQSLTLIATANQGSEATYESGFVIDKFPISRPNLTFSTLTVSNMSPEDSSIYLCSALKAPMNTEAFFGQGTRLTVV.

This clone was seen a single time. The V gene is TRBV5-4, the J gene TRBJ2-5, with D maybe TRBD2 (6 bases). The V gene lost 1 base and the J gene lost 1 base, with 11 bases spanning the gap. CDR1 and CDR2 from the germline V gene are SGHNT and YYREEE (reference sequence). CDR3 length equals 15 residues. CDR3 nucleotides: TGTGCCAGCAGCTTGCAGGGCGGGGTCCAAGAGACCCAGTACTTC. Its translation is CASSLQGGVQETQYF.

The rearrangement uses TRBV7-9 and TRBJ2-3, with no clear D. In germline, CDR1 is SEHNR, CDR2 FQNEAQ (reference sequence). V was shortened by 5 bases and J by 3 bases, with 12 bases between the two germline ends. The CDR3 contains 14 residues. The CDR3 DNA reads as TGTGCCAGCAGCCAGCCACCCCCGACAGATACGCAGTATTTT. Protein: CASSQPPPTDTQYF.

This chain uses TRBV7-2 with TRBJ2-7, with 7 bases that match TRBD2. This CDR3 region has 13 residues. Germline assignment: CDR1 SGHTA and CDR2 FQGNSA. V was pared by 6 bases and J by 7 bases, with 9 bases of the junction left unmatched. The CDR3 reads CASSSLGREEQYF. CDR3 nucleotide sequence: TGTGCCAGCAGTTCTCTAGGGAGGGAAGAGCAGTACTTC.

This sequence joins TRBV2 and TRBJ2-7, with D maybe TRBD2 (7 bases). This CDR3 spans 14 amino acids. Per the germline V gene, CDR1 is SNHLY and CDR2 is FYNNEI. The V gene lost 6 bases and the J gene lost 3 bases, with 15 bases spanning the gap. The CDR3 region is CASRQGLGGYEQYF. Here the CDR3 DNA reads TGTGCCAGCAGGCAAGGACTAGGGGGCTACGAGCAGTACTTC.

The V call is TRBV29-1, the J call TRBJ1-4; TRBD1 matches at 8 bases. There are 16 residues in the CDR3. The germline V gene encodes CDR1 SQVTM and CDR2 ANQGSEA. V shed 5 bases and J 0 bases; nucleotides not matched to a gene: 8. The CDR3 sequence: CSVRTGSRSTNEKLFF. In nucleotides, the CDR3 is TGCAGCGTTAGGACAGGGTCGAGATCAACTAATGAAAAACTGTTTTTT.

In this sample, this clone turned up a few times. The V gene is TRBV25-1, the J gene TRBJ2-7; the D gene is possibly TRBD2 (6 bases). This CDR3 spans 11 amino acids. Germline CDR1 reads MGHDK; CDR2 reads SYGVNS. Trimming took off 7 bases at V and 6 bases at J, with 10 bases between the two ends. This CDR3 is CASKPGGEQYF. The CDR3 nucleotides read TGTGCCAGCAAACCCGGGGGCGAGCAGTACTTC.

The chain joins TRBV30 to TRBJ2-2; perhaps TRBD2 as D (5 bases). CDR3 length: 14 amino acids. Germline V gene data show CDR1 as GTSNPN and CDR2 as SVGIG (reference sequence). V was trimmed by 6 bases and J by 6 bases, leaving 17 bases between them. CDR3 sequence reads: CACHGRGGPGELFF. CDR3 in DNA: TGTGCCTGCCATGGCCGAGGAGGACCCGGGGAGCTGTTTTTT.

This chain's CDR3 is CASRPGTVNTGELFF. DNA for the CDR3: TGTGCCAGCAGGCCCGGGACGGTGAACACCGGGGAGCTGTTTTTT. J is TRBJ2-2 and V is TRBV2; either TRBD1 or TRBD2 may fit D (5 bases each). With 6 bases removed from V and 1 base from J, the gap between germline ends came to 12 bases. Germline-derived CDR1 and CDR2 are SNHLY and FYNNEI. The CDR3 totals 15 residues.

There are a few counts of this clone. V and J are TRBV29-1 and TRBJ2-7; a weak D match, TRBD1 (7 bases). Trimming took 6 bases from V and 5 from J, leaving 17 bases between them. Looked up from germline, CDR1 is SQVTM and CDR2 is ANQGSEA. The CDR3 loop spans 13 amino acids. In DNA form, the CDR3 reads TGCAGCGTAGGCCTCGTCAGGGGGGACGAGCAGTACTTC. Encoded protein: CSVGLVRGDEQYF.

V gene TRBV5-1 combines with J gene TRBJ1-1; no firm D call. Per the germline V gene, CDR1 is SGHRS and CDR2 is YFSETQ. V was cut by 3 bases and J by 5 bases, with 8 bases left in between. The CDR3 has 12 residues. The chain's CDR3 is CASSWRDTEAFF. The CDR3 nucleotides are TGCGCCAGCAGCTGGAGGGATACTGAAGCTTTCTTT.

This clone turned up a few times. The same CDR3 is also encoded by other DNA sequences in this sample. The J gene is TRBJ2-5, the V gene TRBV4-3, with unresolved D. The V gene lost 1 base and the J gene lost 2 bases, with 5 bases spanning the gap. The CDR3 contains 13 residues. The germline gives CDR1 LGHNA, CDR2 YSLEER. CDR3 in DNA: TGCGCCAGCAGCCAAGGTCTTCAAGAGACCCAGTACTTC. Its translation: CASSQGLQETQYF.

This clone turned up a few times. This chain links TRBV7-2 with TRBJ2-4; maybe TRBD2 (6 bases). V dropped 4 bases and J dropped 2 bases, with 15 bases sitting between them. The CDR3 contains 16 residues. Germline V gene sequence: CDR1 SGHTA, CDR2 FQGNSA. As DNA, the CDR3 is TGTGCCAGCAGCTCGAGGTTGGGGGGAACCAAAAACATTCAGTACTTC. Protein product: CASSSRLGGTKNIQYF. Filled out from reference TRBV7-2 and TRBJ2-4, the complete variable domain reads GAGVSQSPSNKVTEKGKDVELRCDPISGHTALYWYRQSLGQGLEFLIYFQGNSAPDKSGLPSDRFSAERTGGSVSTLTIQRTQQEDSAVYLCASSSRLGGTKNIQYFGAGTRLSVL.

V and J are TRBV11-2 and TRBJ2-7, with D hard to call. Trimming shortened V by 5 bases and J by 4 bases, and 15 bases separated the two germline ends. CDR3 length equals 14 residues. Germline V gene sequence: CDR1 SGHAT, CDR2 FQNNGV. The CDR3 DNA sequence: TGTGCCAGCAGCAACCGGTACCAGCCTTACGAGCAGTACTTC. Protein product: CASSNRYQPYEQYF.